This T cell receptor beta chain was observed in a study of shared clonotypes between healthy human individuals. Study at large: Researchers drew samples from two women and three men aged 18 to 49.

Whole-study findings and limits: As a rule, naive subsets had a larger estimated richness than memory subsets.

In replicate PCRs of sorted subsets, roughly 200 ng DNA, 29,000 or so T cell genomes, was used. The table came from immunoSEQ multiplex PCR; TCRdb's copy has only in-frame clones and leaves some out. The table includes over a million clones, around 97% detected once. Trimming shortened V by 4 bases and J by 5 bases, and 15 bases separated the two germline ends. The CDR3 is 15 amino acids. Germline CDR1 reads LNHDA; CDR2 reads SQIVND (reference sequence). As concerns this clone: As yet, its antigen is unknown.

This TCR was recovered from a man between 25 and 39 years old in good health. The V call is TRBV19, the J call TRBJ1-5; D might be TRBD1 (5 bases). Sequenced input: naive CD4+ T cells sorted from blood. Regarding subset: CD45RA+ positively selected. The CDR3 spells CASSTTGPPHQPQHF. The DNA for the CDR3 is TGTGCCAGTAGTACTACAGGTCCCCCCCATCAGCCCCAGCATTTT.